The present entry profiles one T cell receptor (beta chain) with its context. TCRdb redid the calling of the PCR reads with MiXCR, one entry per CDR3 protein. The sample lists 18,000 or so distinct CDR3 sequences, around two fifths occurring once. This record belongs to a study of tumor-infiltrating lymphocytes in oesophageal squamous cell carcinoma. V lost 3 bases and J lost 2, with 12 bases in between. CDR3 length equals 15 residues. CDR1 MDHEN and CDR2 SYDVKM come from the germline V gene. The chain combines TRBV28 with TRBJ2-3; tentatively, D is TRBD1 (5 bases). What was sequenced was normal esophageal tissue next to the tumor. The clonotype was recovered from a male donor with esophageal squamous cell carcinoma. The CDR3 coding sequence is TGTGCCAGCAGTTTCCAGACAGCCCACACAGATACGCAGTATTTT. Translating it yields CASSFQTAHTDTQYF.